This T cell receptor (beta chain) was observed in a study of cytomegalovirus exposure and HLA in healthy donors. Those who donated were healthy bone marrow donors. Study-wide results and limits: Among the most significant clusters, several appeared linked to common viral pathogens in a later analysis. Most of the TCR beta V segments (in an earlier analysis) were productive either about 87% or about 30% of the time.

A remark on this clone: Its target is unknown.

Amplification used 60 Vbeta primers and 13 Jbeta primers. The method was immunoSEQ multiplex PCR; TCRdb's version includes in-frame clones alone and lacks a portion of them. This specimen shows 200,000 to 250,000 clones; the ten leading clones hold around 1.1%. Sequencing used PBMCs. The receptor was derived from a girl aged 2 to 10 in good health and CMV-seropositive.

CDR3 nucleotides: TGTGCCAGCAGCTTGCAAGGGGGCCAAGAGACCCAGTACTTC. Translation: CASSLQGGQETQYF. The chain recombines TRBV5-4 with TRBJ2-5, with D perhaps TRBD1 (6 bases). Trimming shortened V by 1 base and J by 1 base, and 8 bases separated the two germline ends. There are 14 residues in the CDR3. The V gene's germline CDR1 is SGHNT and CDR2 YYREEE (reference sequence). Combining the CDR3 with reference TRBV5-4 and TRBJ2-5 gives the whole variable domain ETGVTQSPTHLIKTRGQQVTLRCSSQSGHNTVSWYQQALGQGPQFIFQYYREEENGRGNFPPRFSGLQFPNYSSELNVNALELDDSALYLCASSLQGGQETQYFGPGTRLLVL.